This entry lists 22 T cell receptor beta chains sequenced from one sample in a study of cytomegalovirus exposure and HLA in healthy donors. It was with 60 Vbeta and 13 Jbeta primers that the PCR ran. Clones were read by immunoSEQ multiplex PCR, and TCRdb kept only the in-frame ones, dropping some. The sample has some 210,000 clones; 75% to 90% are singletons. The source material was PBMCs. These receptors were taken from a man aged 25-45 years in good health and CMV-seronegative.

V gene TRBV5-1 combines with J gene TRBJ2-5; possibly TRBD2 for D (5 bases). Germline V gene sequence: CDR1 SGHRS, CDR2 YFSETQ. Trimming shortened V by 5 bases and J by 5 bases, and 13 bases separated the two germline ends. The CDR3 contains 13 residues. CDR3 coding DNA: TGCGCCAGCAGGGGAGTGGGTCCGGAGACCCAGTACTTC. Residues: CASRGVGPETQYF.

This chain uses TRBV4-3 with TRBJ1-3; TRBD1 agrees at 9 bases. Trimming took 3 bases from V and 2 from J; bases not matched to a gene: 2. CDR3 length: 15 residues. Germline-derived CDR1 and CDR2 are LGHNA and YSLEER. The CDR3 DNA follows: TGCGCCAGCAGCCAGACAGGGGGGCCTGGAAACACCATATATTTT. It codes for CASSQTGGPGNTIYF.

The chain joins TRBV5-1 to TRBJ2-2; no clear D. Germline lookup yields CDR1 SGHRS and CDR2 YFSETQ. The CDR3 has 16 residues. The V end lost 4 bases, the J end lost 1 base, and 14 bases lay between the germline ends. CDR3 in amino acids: CASSPQLGGNTGELFF. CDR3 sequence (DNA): TGCGCCAGCAGCCCCCAACTCGGTGGGAACACCGGGGAGCTGTTTTTT.

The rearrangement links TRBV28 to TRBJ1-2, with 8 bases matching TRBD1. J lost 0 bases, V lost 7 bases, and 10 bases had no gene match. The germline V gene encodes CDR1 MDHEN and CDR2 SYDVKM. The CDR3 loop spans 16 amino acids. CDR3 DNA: TGTGCCAGCACCCTGGACAGGGACCTAGCTAACTATGGCTACACCTTC. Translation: CASTLDRDLANYGYTF.

DNA of the CDR3: TGTGCCAGCAGTTTCTCCAACAGGGGTTACGAGCAGTACTTC. This codes for CASSFSNRGYEQYF. The V and J genes are TRBV27 and TRBJ2-7; 7 bases are shared with TRBD1. This CDR3 has 14 residues. Trimming at V came to 3 bases and at J to 4 bases, leaving 6 bases not matched to a gene. Germline CDR1 is MNHEY and CDR2 is SMNVEV (reference sequence).

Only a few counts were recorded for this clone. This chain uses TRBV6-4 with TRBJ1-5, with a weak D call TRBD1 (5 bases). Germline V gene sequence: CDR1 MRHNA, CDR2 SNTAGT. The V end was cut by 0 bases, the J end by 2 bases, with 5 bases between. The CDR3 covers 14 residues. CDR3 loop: CASSDSGGNQPQHF. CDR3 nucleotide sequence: TGTGCCAGCAGTGACTCAGGGGGCAATCAGCCCCAGCATTTT.

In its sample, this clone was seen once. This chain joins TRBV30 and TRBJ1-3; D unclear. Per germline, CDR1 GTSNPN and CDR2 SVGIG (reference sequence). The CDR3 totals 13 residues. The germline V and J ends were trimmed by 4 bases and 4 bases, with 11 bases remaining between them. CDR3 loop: CAWTVGVGNTIYF. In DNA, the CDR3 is TGTGCCTGGACAGTGGGAGTGGGAAACACCATATATTTT.

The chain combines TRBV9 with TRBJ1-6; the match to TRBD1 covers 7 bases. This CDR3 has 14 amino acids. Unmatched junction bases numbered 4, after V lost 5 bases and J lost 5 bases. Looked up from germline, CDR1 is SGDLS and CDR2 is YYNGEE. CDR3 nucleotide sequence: TGTGCCAGCAGAGGGACAGCTGATAATTCACCCCTCCACTTT. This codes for CASRGTADNSPLHF.

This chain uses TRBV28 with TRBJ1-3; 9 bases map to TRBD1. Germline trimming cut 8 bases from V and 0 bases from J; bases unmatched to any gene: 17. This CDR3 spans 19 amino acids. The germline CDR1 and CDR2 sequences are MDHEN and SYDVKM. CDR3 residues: CASSQGATDSIISGNTIYF. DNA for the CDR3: TGTGCCAGCTCACAGGGGGCCACTGACAGCATAATCTCTGGAAACACCATATATTTT.

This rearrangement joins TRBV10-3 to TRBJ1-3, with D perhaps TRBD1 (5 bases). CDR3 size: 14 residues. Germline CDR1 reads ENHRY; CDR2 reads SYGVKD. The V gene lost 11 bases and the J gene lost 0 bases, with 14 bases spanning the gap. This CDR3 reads CAGARDYSGNTIYF. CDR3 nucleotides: TGTGCCGGAGCACGGGACTACTCTGGAAACACCATATATTTT.

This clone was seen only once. CDR3 bases: TGTGCCAGCAGTTCCCCTCATATGTCCCGGACTAGCGGGGGGGAGACCCAGTACTTC. Translating it yields CASSSPHMSRTSGGETQYF. The genes are TRBV28 and TRBJ2-5; 14 nucleotides line up with TRBD2. Germline CDR1 reads MDHEN; CDR2 reads SYDVKM. The CDR3 sequence is 19 residues long. Trimming at V came to 4 bases and at J to 5 bases, leaving 15 bases not matched to a gene.

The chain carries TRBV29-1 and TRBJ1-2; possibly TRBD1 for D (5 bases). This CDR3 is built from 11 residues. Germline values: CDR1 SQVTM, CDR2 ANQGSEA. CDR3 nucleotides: TGCTCCTCGACAGTTAGGAATGGCTACACCTTC. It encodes CSSTVRNGYTF.

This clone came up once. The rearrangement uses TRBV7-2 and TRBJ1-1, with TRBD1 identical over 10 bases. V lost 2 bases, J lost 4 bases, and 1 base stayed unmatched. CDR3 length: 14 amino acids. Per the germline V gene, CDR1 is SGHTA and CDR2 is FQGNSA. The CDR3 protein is CASSLRDRGTEAFF. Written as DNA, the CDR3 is TGTGCCAGCAGCTTAAGGGACAGGGGCACTGAAGCTTTCTTT.

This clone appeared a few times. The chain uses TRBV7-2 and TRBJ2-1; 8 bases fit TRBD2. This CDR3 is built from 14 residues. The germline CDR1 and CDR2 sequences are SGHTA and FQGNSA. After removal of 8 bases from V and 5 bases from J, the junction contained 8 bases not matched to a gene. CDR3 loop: CASVGTSGDNEQFF. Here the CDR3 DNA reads TGTGCCAGCGTGGGAACTAGCGGAGACAATGAGCAGTTCTTC.

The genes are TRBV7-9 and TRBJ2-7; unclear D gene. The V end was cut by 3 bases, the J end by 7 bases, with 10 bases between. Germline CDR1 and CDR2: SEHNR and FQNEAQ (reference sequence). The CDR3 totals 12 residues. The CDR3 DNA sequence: TGTGCCAGCAGCTTTGGCAGTTTGGAGCAGTACTTC. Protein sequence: CASSFGSLEQYF. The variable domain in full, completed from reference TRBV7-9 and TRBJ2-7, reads DTGVSQNPRHKITKRGQNVTFRCDPISEHNRLYWYRQTLGQGPEFLTYFQNEAQLEKSRLLSDRFSAERPKGSFSTLEIQRTEQGDSAMYLCASSFGSLEQYFGPGTRLTVT.

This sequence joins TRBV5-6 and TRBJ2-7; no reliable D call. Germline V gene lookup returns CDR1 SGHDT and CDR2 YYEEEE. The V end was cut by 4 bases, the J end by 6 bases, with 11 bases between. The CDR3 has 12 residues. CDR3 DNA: TGTGCCAGCAGCATTTCCCCGGGCGAGCAGTACTTC. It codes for CASSISPGEQYF.

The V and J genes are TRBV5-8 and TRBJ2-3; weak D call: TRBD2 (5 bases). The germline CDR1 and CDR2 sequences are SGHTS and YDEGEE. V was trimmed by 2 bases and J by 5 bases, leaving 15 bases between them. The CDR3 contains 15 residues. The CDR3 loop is CASSFWVGSGDTQYF. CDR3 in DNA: TGTGCCAGCAGCTTTTGGGTTGGGAGCGGAGATACGCAGTATTTT.

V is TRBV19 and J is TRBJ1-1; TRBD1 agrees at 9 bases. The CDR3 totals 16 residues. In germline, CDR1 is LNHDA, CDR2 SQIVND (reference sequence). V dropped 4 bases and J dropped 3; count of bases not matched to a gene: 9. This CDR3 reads CASSTQGARVYTEAFF. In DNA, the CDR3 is TGTGCCAGTAGTACACAGGGGGCGCGGGTGTACACTGAAGCTTTCTTT.

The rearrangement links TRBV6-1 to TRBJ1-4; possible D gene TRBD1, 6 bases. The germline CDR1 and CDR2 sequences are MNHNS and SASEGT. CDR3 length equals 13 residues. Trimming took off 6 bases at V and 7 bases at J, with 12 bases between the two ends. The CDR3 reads CASRKQGTEKLFF. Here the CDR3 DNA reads TGTGCCAGCAGGAAACAGGGAACTGAAAAACTGTTTTTT.

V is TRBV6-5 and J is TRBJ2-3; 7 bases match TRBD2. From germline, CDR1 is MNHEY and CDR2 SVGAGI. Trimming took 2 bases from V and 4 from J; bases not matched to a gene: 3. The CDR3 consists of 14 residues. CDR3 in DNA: TGTGCCAGCAGTTACAGGGGAGGGGCAGATACGCAGTATTTT. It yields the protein CASSYRGGADTQYF.

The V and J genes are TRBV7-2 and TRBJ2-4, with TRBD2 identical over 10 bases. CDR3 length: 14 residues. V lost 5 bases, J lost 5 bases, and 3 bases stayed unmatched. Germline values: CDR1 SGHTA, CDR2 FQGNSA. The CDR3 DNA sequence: TGTGCCAGCAGCGTTAGCGGGGGGCAAAACATTCAGTACTTC. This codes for CASSVSGGQNIQYF. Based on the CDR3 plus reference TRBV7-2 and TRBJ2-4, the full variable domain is GAGVSQSPSNKVTEKGKDVELRCDPISGHTALYWYRQSLGQGLEFLIYFQGNSAPDKSGLPSDRFSAERTGGSVSTLTIQRTQQEDSAVYLCASSVSGGQNIQYFGAGTRLSVL.

CDR3 amino acids: CASSLVSGTGKHEQYF. The CDR3 bases are TGTGCCAGCAGTTTAGTCTCTGGGACAGGGAAACACGAGCAGTACTTC. The rearrangement joins TRBV28 to TRBJ2-7; 9 nucleotides agree with TRBD1. Trimming removed 2 bases from V and 5 bases from J; junction bases left unmatched: 10. Germline loops: CDR1 MDHEN, CDR2 SYDVKM. The CDR3 spans 16 residues.